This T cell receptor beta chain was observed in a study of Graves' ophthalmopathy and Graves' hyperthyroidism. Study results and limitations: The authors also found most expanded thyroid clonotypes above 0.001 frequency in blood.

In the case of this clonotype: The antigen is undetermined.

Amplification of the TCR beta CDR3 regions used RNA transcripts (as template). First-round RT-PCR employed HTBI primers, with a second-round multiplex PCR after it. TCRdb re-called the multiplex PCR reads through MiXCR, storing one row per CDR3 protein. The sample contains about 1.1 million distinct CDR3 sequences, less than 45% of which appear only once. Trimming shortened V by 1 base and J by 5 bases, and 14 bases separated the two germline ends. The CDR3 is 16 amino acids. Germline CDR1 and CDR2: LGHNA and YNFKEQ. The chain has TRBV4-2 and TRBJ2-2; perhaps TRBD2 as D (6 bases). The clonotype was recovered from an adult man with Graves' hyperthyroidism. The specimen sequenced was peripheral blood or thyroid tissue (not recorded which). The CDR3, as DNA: TGTGCCAGCAGCCAAGGTGGAGGGAGCGGGACCGGGGAGCTGTTTTTT. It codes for CASSQGGGSGTGELFF.